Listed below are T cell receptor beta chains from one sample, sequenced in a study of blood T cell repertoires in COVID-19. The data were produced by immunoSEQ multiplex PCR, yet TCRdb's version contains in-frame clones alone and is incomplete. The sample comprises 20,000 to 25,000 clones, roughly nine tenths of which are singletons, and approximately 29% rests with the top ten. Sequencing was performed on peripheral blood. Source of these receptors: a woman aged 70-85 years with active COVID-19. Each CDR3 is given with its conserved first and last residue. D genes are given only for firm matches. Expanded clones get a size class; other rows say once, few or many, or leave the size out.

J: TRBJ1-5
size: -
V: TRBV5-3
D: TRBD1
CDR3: CARSSSLQDRVGQPQHF
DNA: TGTGCCAGAAGCTCCTCCCTTCAGGACAGGGTGGGGCAGCCCCAGCATTTT

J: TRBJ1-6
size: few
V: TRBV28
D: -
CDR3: CASSLGGEPPLHF
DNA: TGTGCCAGCAGTTTAGGCGGGGAACCGCCCCTCCACTTT

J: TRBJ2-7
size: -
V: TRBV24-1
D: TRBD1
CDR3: CATSDPYGQGAYEQYF
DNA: TGTGCCACCAGTGATCCCTACGGACAGGGCGCCTACGAGCAGTACTTC

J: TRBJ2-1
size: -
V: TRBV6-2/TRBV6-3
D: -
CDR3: CASTPGAGEISYNEQFF
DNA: TGTGCCAGCACCCCGGGGGCGGGGGAGATCTCCTACAATGAGCAGTTCTTC

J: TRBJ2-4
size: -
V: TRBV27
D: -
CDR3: CASSSRTAKNIQYF
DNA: TGTGCCAGCAGTTCCCGGACAGCTAAAAACATTCAGTACTTC

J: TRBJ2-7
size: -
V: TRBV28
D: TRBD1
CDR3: CASSGPLGDRGGSEQYF
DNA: TGTGCCAGCAGCGGGCCCTTGGGGGACAGGGGAGGGAGCGAGCAGTACTTC

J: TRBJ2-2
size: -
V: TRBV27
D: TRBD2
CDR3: CASSPAGNTGELFF
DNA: TGTGCCAGCAGCCCAGCGGGGAATACCGGGGAGCTGTTTTTT

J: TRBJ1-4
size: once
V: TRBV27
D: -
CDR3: CASSLGTGIRGEKLFF
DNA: TGTGCCAGCAGTCTAGGAACAGGGATCAGGGGTGAAAAACTGTTTTTT

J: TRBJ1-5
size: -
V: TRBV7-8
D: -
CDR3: CASNPHPQGGSQPQHF
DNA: TGTGCCAGCAACCCCCATCCACAGGGAGGGAGTCAGCCCCAGCATTTT

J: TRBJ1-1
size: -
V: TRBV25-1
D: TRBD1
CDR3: CASSPSHGTGDLEAFF
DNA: TGTGCCAGCAGCCCATCCCACGGGACAGGAGACCTTGAAGCTTTCTTT

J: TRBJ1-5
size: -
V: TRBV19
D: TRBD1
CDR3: CASGTGLPGNQPQHF
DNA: TGTGCCAGTGGGACAGGGCTCCCGGGCAATCAGCCCCAGCATTTT

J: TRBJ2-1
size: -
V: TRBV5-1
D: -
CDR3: CASSLVGNHNEQFF
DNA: TGCGCCAGCAGCTTGGTGGGCAACCACAATGAGCAGTTCTTC

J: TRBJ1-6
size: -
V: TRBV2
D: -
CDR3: CASSEEAGRNNSPLHF
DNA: TGTGCCAGCAGTGAAGAGGCAGGGCGCAATAATTCACCCCTCCACTTT

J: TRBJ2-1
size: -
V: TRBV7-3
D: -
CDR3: CASSPPGANERNEQFF
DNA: TGTGCCAGCAGCCCACCAGGGGCTAACGAACGCAATGAGCAGTTCTTC

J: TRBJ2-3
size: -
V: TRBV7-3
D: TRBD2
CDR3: CASSLTGTSGGTDTQYF
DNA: TGTGCCAGCAGCTTAACTGGGACTAGCGGGGGCACAGATACGCAGTATTTT

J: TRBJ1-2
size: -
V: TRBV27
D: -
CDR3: CASSPRKGGGYGYTF
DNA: TGTGCCAGCAGTCCCCGCAAGGGGGGGGGCTATGGCTACACCTTC

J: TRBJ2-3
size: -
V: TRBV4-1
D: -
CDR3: CASSQVRAGISTDTQYF
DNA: TGCGCCAGCAGCCAAGTTAGGGCGGGGATTAGCACAGATACGCAGTATTTT

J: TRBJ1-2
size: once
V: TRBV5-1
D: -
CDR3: CASSFQGGYGYTF
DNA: TGCGCCAGCAGCTTCCAGGGAGGGTATGGCTACACCTTC

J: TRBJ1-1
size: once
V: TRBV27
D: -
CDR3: CASSLSHGREAFF
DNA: TGTGCCAGCAGTTTATCCCACGGGAGGGAAGCTTTCTTT

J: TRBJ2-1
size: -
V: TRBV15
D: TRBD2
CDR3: CATSRDLDGGGQYNEQFF
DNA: TGTGCCACCAGCAGAGATCTGGACGGGGGGGGACAATACAATGAGCAGTTCTTC

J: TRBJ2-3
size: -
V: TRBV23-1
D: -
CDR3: CAIDTDREVPDTQYF
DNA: TGCGCCATCGATACCGACAGGGAGGTCCCAGATACGCAGTATTTT

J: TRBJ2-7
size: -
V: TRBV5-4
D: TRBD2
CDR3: CASSPSSGGTYEQYF
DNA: TGTGCCAGCAGCCCCTCTAGCGGGGGAACTTACGAGCAGTACTTC

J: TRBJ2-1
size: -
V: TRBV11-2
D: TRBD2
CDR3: CASSPRPPTSGGYNEQFF
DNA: TGTGCCAGCAGCCCAAGGCCCCCAACTAGCGGGGGCTACAATGAGCAGTTCTTC

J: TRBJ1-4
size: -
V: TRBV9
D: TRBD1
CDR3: CASSPKGDSYEKLFF
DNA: TGTGCCAGCAGCCCGAAGGGGGACAGCTATGAAAAACTGTTTTTT

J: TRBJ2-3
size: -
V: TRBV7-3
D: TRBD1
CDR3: CASSPTGGTDTQYF
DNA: TGTGCCAGCAGCCCGACAGGGGGCACAGATACGCAGTATTTT

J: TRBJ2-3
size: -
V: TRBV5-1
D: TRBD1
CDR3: CASSSSTTRQGTDTQYF
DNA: TGCGCCAGCAGCTCGTCCACGACCCGACAGGGGACAGATACGCAGTATTTT

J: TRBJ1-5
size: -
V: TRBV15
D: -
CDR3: CATSRDRSQPQHF
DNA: TGTGCCACCAGCAGAGATCGGAGTCAGCCCCAGCATTTT

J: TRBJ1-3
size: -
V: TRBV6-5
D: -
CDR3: CASSSPGTSGNTIYF
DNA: TGTGCCAGCAGTTCCCCAGGTACCTCTGGAAACACCATATATTTT

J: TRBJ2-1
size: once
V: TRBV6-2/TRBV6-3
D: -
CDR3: CASSYMGGQFF
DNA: TGTGCCAGCAGTTATATGGGGGGGCAGTTCTTC

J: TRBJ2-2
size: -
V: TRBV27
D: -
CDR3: CASSPRIGTGELFF
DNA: TGTGCCAGCAGTCCCCGGATCGGGACCGGGGAGCTGTTTTTT

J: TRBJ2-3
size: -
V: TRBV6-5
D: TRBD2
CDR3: CASSNSGTITQYF
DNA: TGTGCCAGCAGTAACTCCGGGACTATCACGCAGTATTTT

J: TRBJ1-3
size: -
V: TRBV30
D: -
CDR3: CAWSVAGNGNTIYF
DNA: TGTGCCTGGAGTGTAGCAGGGAACGGAAACACCATATATTTT

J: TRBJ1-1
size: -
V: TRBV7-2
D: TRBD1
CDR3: CASSLAPGGLNTEAFF
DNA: TGTGCCAGCAGCTTAGCGCCAGGGGGGCTGAACACTGAAGCTTTCTTT

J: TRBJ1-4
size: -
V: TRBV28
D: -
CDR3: CASSLSLEKLFF
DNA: TGTGCCAGCAGTTTAAGCCTCGAAAAACTGTTTTTT

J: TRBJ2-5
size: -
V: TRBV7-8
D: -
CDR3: CASSLARGLRETQYF
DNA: TGTGCCAGCAGCTTAGCGAGAGGGTTGAGGGAGACCCAGTACTTC

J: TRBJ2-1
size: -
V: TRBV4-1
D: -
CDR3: CASSQDGAAPREQFF
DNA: TGCGCCAGCAGCCAAGATGGGGCGGCCCCCCGGGAGCAGTTCTTC

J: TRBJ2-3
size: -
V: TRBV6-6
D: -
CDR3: CASSYTSGGADTQYF
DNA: TGTGCCAGCAGTTATACCAGCGGAGGAGCAGATACGCAGTATTTT

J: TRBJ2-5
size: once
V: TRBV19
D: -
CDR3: CASSQDYQETQYF
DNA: TGTGCCAGTAGCCAGGATTACCAAGAGACCCAGTACTTC

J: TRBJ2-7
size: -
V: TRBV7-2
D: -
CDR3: CASSLDSWAADSSYEQYF
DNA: TGTGCCAGCAGCTTAGATAGTTGGGCGGCAGACAGCTCCTACGAGCAGTACTTC

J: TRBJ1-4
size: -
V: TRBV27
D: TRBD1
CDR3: CASSLSRRGRNEKLFF
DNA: TGTGCCAGCAGTTTATCGAGGAGGGGGCGCAATGAAAAACTGTTTTTT

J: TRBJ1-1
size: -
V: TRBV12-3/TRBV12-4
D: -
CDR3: CASSARGGAFF
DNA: TGTGCCAGCAGTGCCCGGGGAGGAGCTTTCTTT

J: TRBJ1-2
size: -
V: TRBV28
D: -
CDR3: CASRRPRIYGYTF
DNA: TGTGCCAGCAGGCGCCCGAGGATCTATGGCTACACCTTC

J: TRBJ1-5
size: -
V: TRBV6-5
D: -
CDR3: CASSYSAGLQPQHF
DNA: TGTGCCAGCAGTTACTCGGCAGGGCTTCAGCCCCAGCATTTT

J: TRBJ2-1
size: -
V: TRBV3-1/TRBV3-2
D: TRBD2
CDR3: CASSLDRGGDINEQFF
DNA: TGTGCCAGCAGCCTGGACCGGGGGGGTGATATCAATGAGCAGTTCTTC

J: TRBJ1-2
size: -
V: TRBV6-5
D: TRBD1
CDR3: CASRDRGNYGYTF
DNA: TGTGCCAGCAGAGACAGGGGCAACTATGGCTACACCTTC

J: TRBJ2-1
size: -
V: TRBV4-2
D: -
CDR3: CASSQDTVTYEQFF
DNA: TGTGCCAGCAGCCAAGACACGGTTACCTATGAGCAGTTCTTC

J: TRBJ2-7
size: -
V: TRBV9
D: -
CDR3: CASSGVTGLQYF
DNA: TGTGCCAGCAGCGGAGTAACAGGGTTGCAGTACTTC

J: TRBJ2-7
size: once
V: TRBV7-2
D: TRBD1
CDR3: CASSLSGTGGSYEQYF
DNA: TGTGCCAGCAGCTTAAGTGGGACAGGGGGCTCCTACGAGCAGTACTTC

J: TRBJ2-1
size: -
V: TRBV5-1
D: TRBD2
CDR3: CASSDLLAGDDNEQFF
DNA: TGCGCCAGCAGCGATCTACTAGCGGGGGATGATAATGAGCAGTTCTTC

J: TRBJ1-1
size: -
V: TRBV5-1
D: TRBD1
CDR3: CASSWDRQNTEAFF
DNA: TGCGCCAGCAGCTGGGACAGGCAGAACACTGAAGCTTTCTTT

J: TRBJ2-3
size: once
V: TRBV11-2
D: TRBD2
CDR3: CASSSGTILTDTQYF
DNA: TGTGCCAGCAGCTCAGGGACTATCCTCACAGATACGCAGTATTTT

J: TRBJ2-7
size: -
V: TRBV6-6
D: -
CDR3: CASSYRDTNHEQYF
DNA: TGTGCCAGCAGTTATCGGGACACGAACCACGAGCAGTACTTC